The next 30 T cell receptor beta chains were all read from a single sample in a study of blood T cells in healthy people across ages. Combining a sample-barcoded 5' primer with a J-beta primer mix, a second PCR ran for roughly 7 to 11 cycles. TCRdb reprocessed the 5' RACE reads via MiXCR and lists one record per CDR3 protein. There are 1.5 million to 2 million distinct CDR3 sequences in the sample; just under 50% occur only once, and approximately 2.1% lies in the top ten. Sequencing was performed on blood. The receptors were gathered from a woman in her thirties or forties in good health.

The rearrangement uses TRBV9 and TRBJ2-1, with D possibly matching TRBD2 (6 bases). Germline assignment: CDR1 SGDLS and CDR2 YYNGEE. V dropped 0 bases and J dropped 1 base, with 11 bases sitting between them. This CDR3 spans 16 amino acids. The CDR3 nucleotides are TGTGCCAGCAGCGTAGGCGGGGCCCTTTCCTACAATGAGCAGTTCTTC. It yields the protein CASSVGGALSYNEQFF.

Worth noting for this clonotype: One end of the junction is discordant with germline, which a read error may explain. This chain uses TRBV20-1 with TRBJ1-5; TRBD1 might be the D (6 bases). Germline V lookup: CDR1 DFQATT, CDR2 SNEGSKA (reference sequence). This CDR3 has 15 amino acids. CDR3 loop: CSTSSGGASNQPQHF. CDR3 DNA: TGCAGTACTAGTTCCGGGGGGGCTAGCAATCAGCCCCAGCATTTT.

The V call is TRBV11-2, the J call TRBJ2-3; 10 bases map to TRBD2. Per the germline V gene, CDR1 is SGHAT and CDR2 is FQNNGV. The J segment lost 1 base and the V segment lost 8 bases, leaving 3 bases of the junction unmatched. This CDR3 contains 14 residues. In nucleotides, the CDR3 is TGTGCCAGCGGGAGCGGGGGGGGCACAGATACGCAGTATTTT. It encodes CASGSGGGTDTQYF. The full variable domain, in which reference TRBV11-2 and TRBJ2-3 provide the parts outside the CDR3, is EAGVAQSPRYKIIEKRQSVAFWCNPISGHATLYWYQQILGQGPKLLIQFQNNGVVDDSQLPKDRFSAERLKGVDSTLKIQPAKLEDSAVYLCASGSGGGTDTQYFGPGTRLTVL.

This chain links TRBV28 with TRBJ1-4; D unclear. Germline V lookup: CDR1 MDHEN, CDR2 SYDVKM. V lost 3 bases to trimming and J lost 0 bases, with 8 bases between them. The CDR3 extends over 15 amino acids. The CDR3 coding sequence is TGTGCCAGCAGTTTTGGTGGACCAACTAATGAAAAACTGTTTTTT. It translates to CASSFGGPTNEKLFF.

V is TRBV7-9 and J is TRBJ2-7, with D perhaps TRBD1 (6 bases). Trimming left V 7 bases short and J 7 bases short, with 20 bases between. CDR1 is SEHNR and CDR2 is FQNEAQ in the germline V gene (reference sequence). The CDR3 consists of 14 residues. This CDR3 is CASKEQGNYNEQYF. CDR3 coding DNA: TGTGCCAGCAAAGAACAGGGAAACTACAATGAGCAGTACTTC. Using reference TRBV7-9 and TRBJ2-7 for the parts outside the CDR3, the full variable domain is DTGVSQNPRHKITKRGQNVTFRCDPISEHNRLYWYRQTLGQGPEFLTYFQNEAQLEKSRLLSDRFSAERPKGSFSTLEIQRTEQGDSAMYLCASKEQGNYNEQYFGPGTRLTVT.

The chain links TRBV11-2 to TRBJ2-3; 9 bases map to TRBD1. J was trimmed by 3 bases and V by 3 bases; bases with no gene match: 13. CDR3 length: 18 amino acids. Germline V lookup: CDR1 SGHAT, CDR2 FQNNGV. CDR3 in DNA: TGTGCCAGCAGCTTCCTAACGACAGGGGGAGAGAGGACAGATACGCAGTATTTT. Encoded protein: CASSFLTTGGERTDTQYF.

The CDR3 coding sequence is TGTGCCAGCAGCCATCCAGGAGGTGCAGATACGCAGTATTTT. It codes for CASSHPGGADTQYF. The J gene is TRBJ2-3, the V gene TRBV7-2, with D perhaps matching TRBD2 (5 bases). The CDR3 runs 14 residues. The germline CDR1 and CDR2 sequences are SGHTA and FQGNSA. The germline V and J ends were trimmed by 5 bases and 4 bases, with 13 bases remaining between them.

This chain joins TRBV7-3 and TRBJ1-2, with a possible D match to TRBD1 (6 bases). The CDR3 has 14 amino acids. Germline lookup yields CDR1 SGHTA and CDR2 FQGTGA. V lost 6 bases, J lost 8 bases, and 19 bases lay in between. In DNA, the CDR3 is TGTGCCAGCAGTTCTCTGGTAGGGGGTGGCGGCTACACCTTC. As protein: CASSSLVGGGGYTF.

The chain has TRBV10-3 and TRBJ2-1, with TRBD2 identical over 9 bases. The germline CDR1 and CDR2 sequences are ENHRY and SYGVKD. V was clipped by 4 bases and J by 8 bases; unmatched bases: 9. There are 15 residues in the CDR3. DNA for the CDR3: TGTGCCATCAGTGTAGGTAGCGGGAGTTATGATGAGCAGTTCTTC. It encodes CAISVGSGSYDEQFF.

This clonotype was picked up a small number of times. The chain carries TRBV20-1 and TRBJ2-6, with a possible D match to TRBD1 (5 bases). CDR1 is DFQATT, CDR2 SNEGSKA, per germline (reference sequence). This CDR3 has 19 amino acids. The V gene lost 2 bases and the J gene lost 0 bases, with 20 bases spanning the gap. The CDR3 is CSARPDGRDLLSGANVLTF. DNA for the CDR3: TGCAGTGCTAGACCTGATGGCAGGGATCTTCTCTCTGGGGCCAACGTCCTGACTTTC.

The V call is TRBV6-2 or TRBV6-3, the J call TRBJ2-7; D gene ambiguous. Germline loops: CDR1 MNHEY, CDR2 SVGEGT. V lost 5 bases to trimming and J lost 3 bases, with 5 bases between them. This CDR3 has 11 residues. The CDR3 region has the DNA TGTGCCAGCAGTAAGCTCTACGAGCAGTACTTC. Its translation is CASSKLYEQYF.

This rearrangement joins TRBV11-2 to TRBJ2-6, with a weak D call TRBD1 (5 bases). The CDR3 extends over 13 amino acids. With 5 bases removed from V and 18 bases from J, the gap between germline ends came to 20 bases. The V gene's germline CDR1 is SGHAT and CDR2 FQNNGV. The CDR3 bases are TGTGCCAGCAGCCAAGGACAAGGAAGTGTCTCGACTTTC. This gives the protein CASSQGQGSVSTF.

DNA for the CDR3: TGTGCCAGCAGCTTAGACGGGGGGGCCGGGTTCATAGATACGCAGTATTTT. Its translation: CASSLDGGAGFIDTQYF. The rearrangement joins TRBV11-2 to TRBJ2-3; 8 nucleotides match TRBD2. CDR3 length: 17 amino acids. The V gene end was trimmed by 0 bases and the J gene end by 5 bases; junction bases not matched to a gene: 10. CDR1 is SGHAT, CDR2 FQNNGV, per germline.

The chain recombines TRBV9 with TRBJ1-2, with 11 bases matching TRBD1. CDR1 and CDR2 from the germline V gene are SGDLS and YYNGEE. The V segment lost 6 bases and the J segment 4 bases; nucleotides outside the gene matches: 8. The CDR3 sequence is 15 residues long. CDR3 nucleotides: TGTGCCAGCACCGAAGACGGGACAGGGGGCTATGGCTACACCTTC. It encodes CASTEDGTGGYGYTF.

J is TRBJ1-1 and V is TRBV2, with 7 bases identical to TRBD1. Germline assignment: CDR1 SNHLY and CDR2 FYNNEI. With 6 bases clipped from V and 4 bases from J, the junction kept 8 bases outside the gene matches. This CDR3 has 14 residues. CDR3 amino acids: CASRYRQGGTEAFF. The CDR3 bases are TGTGCCAGCAGATACAGACAGGGCGGCACTGAAGCTTTCTTT.

This chain uses TRBV28 with TRBJ2-4; D gene uncertain. The J call may be mistaken, given a closer DNA end match to TRBJ2-7. Germline-derived CDR1 and CDR2 are MDHEN and SYDVKM. The length of the CDR3 is 17 residues. This CDR3 is CASSFHYEEHPLYEQYF. CDR3 in DNA: TGTGCCAGCAGTTTCCATTACGAGGAACATCCGTTATACGAGCAGTACTTC.

The sample holds one count of this clonotype. The chain uses TRBV5-1 and TRBJ2-3, with 9 bases matching TRBD1. V shed 1 base and J 3 bases; nucleotides not matched to a gene: 6. Germline CDR1 reads SGHRS; CDR2 reads YFSETQ. This CDR3 is built from 16 residues. In DNA form, the CDR3 reads TGCGCCAGCAGCTTGATTGGGGACAGGGTTACAGATACGCAGTATTTT. It translates to CASSLIGDRVTDTQYF.

The J gene is TRBJ2-4, the V gene TRBV5-1; 8 positions agree with TRBD1. Germline V gene lookup returns CDR1 SGHRS and CDR2 YFSETQ. CDR3 size: 15 residues. With 0 bases clipped from V and 7 bases from J, the junction kept 6 bases outside the gene matches. CDR3 amino acids: CASSLAGQGANIQYF. The CDR3 nucleotides read TGCGCCAGCAGCTTGGCCGGTCAGGGGGCGAACATTCAGTACTTC.

The V gene is TRBV5-1, the J gene TRBJ2-1; 7 nucleotides line up with TRBD1. CDR3 length: 16 amino acids. Germline loops: CDR1 SGHRS, CDR2 YFSETQ. The junction had 9 bases not matched to a gene; V was cut back by 1 base and J by 5 bases. The CDR3 loop is CASSLPVGTANNEQFF. Written as DNA, the CDR3 is TGCGCCAGCAGCTTGCCCGTTGGGACAGCGAACAATGAGCAGTTCTTC.

The chain's CDR3 is CSATDTSSYNEQFF. In DNA, the CDR3 is TGCAGTGCTACAGACACGAGCTCCTACAATGAGCAGTTCTTC. The genes are TRBV20-1 and TRBJ2-1; D uncertain. The V end lost 4 bases, the J end lost 0 bases, and 10 bases lay between the germline ends. Per germline, CDR1 DFQATT and CDR2 SNEGSKA (reference sequence). CDR3 length: 14 amino acids.

This chain joins TRBV6-1 and TRBJ2-6; D possibly corresponds to TRBD1 (6 bases). The CDR3 loop spans 21 amino acids. V was shortened by 5 bases and J by 0 bases, with 26 bases between the two germline ends. CDR1 is MNHNS and CDR2 is SASEGT in the germline V gene. Here the CDR3 DNA reads TGTGCCAGCAGTCCCTCAGGGGTGAGCCGTCAGTGGAGCTCTGGGGCCAACGTCCTGACTTTC. Its translation: CASSPSGVSRQWSSGANVLTF.

This chain joins TRBV6-2 or TRBV6-3 and TRBJ2-3; D is possibly TRBD2 (6 bases). This CDR3 has 17 residues. The germline V and J ends were trimmed by 2 bases and 0 bases, with 15 bases remaining between them. Germline-derived CDR1 and CDR2 are MNHEY and SVGEGT. CDR3 DNA: TGTGCCAGCAGTTACCGATCCGTGGCGGGGAGCACAGATACGCAGTATTTT. Encoded protein: CASSYRSVAGSTDTQYF.

This clonotype came up a few times. The chain joins TRBV6-1 to TRBJ1-2; TRBD1 is a possible D gene (5 bases). Germline CDR1 and CDR2: MNHNS and SASEGT. This CDR3 is 18 amino acids long. Deletions cut 6 bases from V and 3 bases from J, with 26 bases between. This CDR3 is CASRGLSGDSDSDYGYTF. The DNA for the CDR3 is TGTGCCAGCAGGGGGCTAAGTGGGGACTCCGATTCAGACTATGGCTACACCTTC.

The rearrangement uses TRBV11-3 and TRBJ1-1; no firm D call. The germline V and J ends were trimmed by 2 bases and 1 base, with 5 bases remaining between them. The germline gives CDR1 SGHNT, CDR2 YENEEA. There are 13 residues in the CDR3. CDR3 residues: CASSLHGNTEAFF. The CDR3 nucleotides read TGTGCCAGCAGCTTACACGGGAACACTGAAGCTTTCTTT.

This sequence joins TRBV5-1 and TRBJ2-5; D is perhaps TRBD1 (6 bases). With 0 bases removed from V and 4 bases from J, the gap between germline ends came to 16 bases. The CDR3 has 16 residues. Per germline, CDR1 SGHRS and CDR2 YFSETQ. DNA of the CDR3: TGCGCCAGCAGCTTGGCTCCTAGTGGGGGCGGAGAGACCCAGTACTTC. Its translation is CASSLAPSGGGETQYF.

The rearrangement links TRBV4-2 to TRBJ2-5; D ambiguous. The CDR3 contains 14 residues. The V gene's germline CDR1 is LGHNA and CDR2 YNFKEQ. Trimming shortened V by 0 bases and J by 4 bases, and 9 bases separated the two germline ends. CDR3 protein: CASSQDWVGETQYF. The DNA for the CDR3 is TGTGCCAGCAGCCAAGATTGGGTAGGAGAGACCCAGTACTTC.

CDR3 bases: TGTGCCAGCAGCGGAATCCTTCTTACAGGAGTAGCTAATGAAAAACTGTTTTTT. This gives the protein CASSGILLTGVANEKLFF. The V and J genes are TRBV2 and TRBJ1-4; weak D call: TRBD1 (5 bases). The CDR3 totals 18 residues. Germline CDR1 and CDR2: SNHLY and FYNNEI. V gave up 6 bases and J gave up 3 bases, with 23 bases separating them.

The gene calls are TRBV20-1 and TRBJ2-1; 12 bases fit TRBD1. This CDR3 region has 15 residues. V lost 6 bases, J lost 7 bases, and 10 bases stayed unmatched. CDR1 DFQATT and CDR2 SNEGSKA come from the germline V gene (reference sequence). CDR3 loop: CSALFGDRGLNEQFF. The CDR3 nucleotides are TGCAGTGCCCTTTTCGGGGACAGGGGGCTGAATGAGCAGTTCTTC.

This sequence joins TRBV6-2 or TRBV6-3 and TRBJ1-4; 8 bases agree with TRBD1. Germline trimming cut 5 bases from V and 3 bases from J; bases unmatched to any gene: 5. The CDR3 runs 15 residues. Germline V gene data show CDR1 as MNHEY and CDR2 as SVGEGT. The CDR3 nucleotides read TGTGCCAGCAGTCGACTACAGGGGGCTAATGAAAAACTGTTTTTT. It translates to CASSRLQGANEKLFF.

This clonotype occurred once. V is TRBV6-5 and J is TRBJ2-5; maybe TRBD2 (6 bases). In germline, CDR1 is MNHEY, CDR2 SVGAGI. V lost 6 bases, J lost 1 base, and 15 bases lay in between. The CDR3 is 15 residues long. The CDR3 loop reads CASRFSGGSQETQYF. Written as DNA, the CDR3 is TGTGCCAGCAGGTTTAGCGGAGGTTCCCAAGAGACCCAGTACTTC.